Shown below are 15 T cell receptor beta chains from a single sample sequenced in a study of blood T cell repertoires in COVID-19. This table comes from immunoSEQ multiplex PCR, and its TCRdb copy is limited to in-frame clones, with some not included. The table has around 42,000 clones, approximately 80% seen once. Sample: peripheral blood. These receptor sequences come from a woman over 75 with acute or convalescent COVID-19.

The chain employs TRBV13 and TRBJ2-7, with D perhaps TRBD1 (6 bases). V was pared by 5 bases and J by 3 bases, with 23 bases between. Looked up from germline, CDR1 is PRHDT and CDR2 is FYEKMQ (reference sequence). The CDR3 totals 17 residues. The CDR3 here is CASSAGQKDASLYEQYF. The CDR3, as DNA: TGTGCCAGCAGCGCTGGACAGAAAGACGCCTCTCTCTACGAGCAGTACTTC.

This chain links TRBV6-5 with TRBJ2-1; D is perhaps TRBD2 (6 bases). V lost 7 bases and J lost 3, with 10 bases in between. Germline CDR1 and CDR2: MNHEY and SVGAGI. The CDR3 has 13 amino acids. In DNA, the CDR3 is TGTGCCAGCACCCGGGACTTCTACAATGAGCAGTTCTTC. This encodes CASTRDFYNEQFF.

The chain links TRBV30 to TRBJ2-2; no clear D. The V gene's germline CDR1 is GTSNPN and CDR2 SVGIG (reference sequence). CDR3 length: 16 residues. V lost 2 bases to trimming and J lost 1 base, with 14 bases between them. CDR3 in DNA: TGTGCCTGGAGTAATGAGTTTCGGAGGAACACCGGGGAGCTGTTTTTT. Translated, it gives CAWSNEFRRNTGELFF.

The chain combines TRBV6-2 or TRBV6-3 with TRBJ2-5, with D possibly TRBD2 on 5 matching bases. Trimming removed 4 bases from V and 2 bases from J, with 14 bases in between. Per germline, CDR1 MNHEY and CDR2 SVGEGT. The CDR3 is 15 amino acids. In DNA form, the CDR3 reads TGTGCCAGCAGTTCCCGGAGGCTTGTACAAGAGACCCAGTACTTC. It codes for CASSSRRLVQETQYF.

CDR3: CASSSQGENTEAFF. CDR3 nucleotide sequence: TGCGCCAGCAGCTCGCAGGGGGAGAACACTGAAGCTTTCTTT. The V call is TRBV5-1, the J call TRBJ1-1; TRBD1 matches 7 bases. The CDR3 totals 14 residues. CDR1 is SGHRS and CDR2 is YFSETQ in the germline V gene. With V trimmed by 3 bases and J by 1 base, 3 bases remained unmatched.

V gene TRBV19 combines with J gene TRBJ2-3; a possible D gene is TRBD1 (6 bases). In germline, CDR1 is LNHDA, CDR2 SQIVND (reference sequence). The CDR3 is 14 residues long. V lost 6 bases and J lost 3, with 13 bases in between. The CDR3 sequence: CASSQQGTTDTQYF. Written as DNA, the CDR3 is TGTGCCAGTAGCCAACAGGGAACGACAGATACGCAGTATTTT.

This sequence joins TRBV10-3 and TRBJ1-1; no definite D call. In germline, CDR1 is ENHRY, CDR2 SYGVKD. Trimming took 7 bases from V and 3 from J, leaving 15 bases between them. CDR3 length: 14 amino acids. In nucleotides, the CDR3 is TGTGCCATCACATTTACCGAGGCGGACACTGAAGCTTTCTTT. Its translation is CAITFTEADTEAFF.

The chain has TRBV5-1 and TRBJ1-1; D is possibly TRBD1 (6 bases). Germline CDR1 reads SGHRS; CDR2 reads YFSETQ. Trimming shortened V by 4 bases and J by 0 bases, and 13 bases separated the two germline ends. This CDR3 has 15 amino acids. The CDR3 here is CASSPSGQLNTEAFF. The CDR3 DNA follows: TGCGCCAGCAGCCCCTCCGGACAGTTGAACACTGAAGCTTTCTTT. Complete variable domain (other parts from reference TRBV5-1 and TRBJ1-1): KAGVTQTPRYLIKTRGQQVTLSCSPISGHRSVSWYQQTPGQGLQFLFEYFSETQRNKGNFPGRFSGRQFSNSRSEMNVSTLELGDSALYLCASSPSGQLNTEAFFGQGTRLTVV.

This chain joins TRBV7-9 and TRBJ1-2; 10 positions match TRBD1. V lost 5 bases, J lost 7 bases, and 7 bases stayed unmatched. Per the germline V gene, CDR1 is SEHNR and CDR2 is FQNEAQ (reference sequence). This CDR3 has 14 amino acids. CDR3 protein: CASSPGTGEGGYTF. CDR3 sequence (DNA): TGTGCCAGCAGCCCCGGGACAGGGGAGGGTGGCTACACCTTC.

The chain links TRBV4-1 to TRBJ1-1; D possibly corresponds to TRBD1 (5 bases). The CDR3 spans 15 residues. Germline V gives CDR1 MGHRA, CDR2 YSYEKL. Trimming cost V 0 bases and J 4 bases, with 12 bases left between them. In DNA, the CDR3 is TGCGCCAGCAGCCAAGAGGAGGGGTATATCACTGAAGCTTTCTTT. This sequence encodes CASSQEEGYITEAFF.

The chain joins TRBV7-9 to TRBJ2-1; D ambiguous. Germline assignment: CDR1 SEHNR and CDR2 FQNEAQ (reference sequence). The V end was cut by 3 bases, the J end by 1 base, with 7 bases between. The CDR3 totals 14 residues. CDR3 sequence: CASSFAGSYNEQFF. CDR3 sequence (DNA): TGTGCCAGCAGCTTCGCAGGATCCTACAATGAGCAGTTCTTC.

This clone was detected a few times. CDR3 loop: CASSLPGQPYEQYF. Here the CDR3 DNA reads TGCGCCAGCAGCTTACCGGGACAGCCCTACGAGCAGTACTTC. This chain uses TRBV5-1 with TRBJ2-7, with 7 bases aligning to TRBD1. The germline V gene has CDR1 SGHRS and CDR2 YFSETQ. This CDR3 is built from 14 residues. J was trimmed by 2 bases and V by 2 bases; bases with no gene match: 4.

The chain uses TRBV11-2 and TRBJ1-5; 8 nucleotides match TRBD1. Germline V CDR1 and CDR2: SGHAT, FQNNGV. This CDR3 has 16 amino acids. Trimming took 1 base from V and 3 from J; bases not matched to a gene: 5. CDR3 sequence (DNA): TGTGCCAGCAGCTTAGCCCCGGGACAGGTCAATCAGCCCCAGCATTTT. It specifies CASSLAPGQVNQPQHF.

This clone was counted between two and nine times. The gene calls are TRBV28 and TRBJ1-2; TRBD1 matches at 7 bases. Losses at the gene ends were 7 bases for V and 4 bases for J; bases not matched to a gene: 9. The CDR3 extends over 14 amino acids. Germline CDR1 MDHEN, CDR2 SYDVKM. The CDR3 sequence is CASNFGDRAYGYTF. DNA of the CDR3: TGTGCCAGCAACTTCGGGGACAGAGCCTATGGCTACACCTTC.

V is TRBV7-2 and J is TRBJ1-2; no clear D gene. The CDR3 runs 14 residues. Germline assignment: CDR1 SGHTA and CDR2 FQGNSA. V was clipped by 5 bases and J by 2 bases, with 12 bases between them. The CDR3 loop reads CASSPTPTNYGYTF. In DNA, the CDR3 is TGTGCCAGCAGCCCCACCCCGACAAACTATGGCTACACCTTC.